This TCR beta chain was captured in a study of blood T cell repertoires in COVID-19. Study-wide context: PBMCs, B-cell-depleted T cells, or T cells provided the cDNA or gDNA that made up the material.

CDR1 and CDR2 (germline): SGHKS, YYEKEE (reference sequence). This CDR3 spans 15 amino acids. V was cut by 0 bases and J by 0 bases, with 7 bases left in between. The protocol was immunoSEQ multiplex PCR, while the TCRdb copy is restricted to in-frame clones and leaves out a portion. The sample records 300,000 to 350,000 clones, roughly 90% being singletons. All enrollees were about 18 to 89 years old and from under 25 US areas. Membership in each cohort depended on participant-reported clinical history. Sequencing was done on a sample of PBMCs or T cells enriched from blood (not recorded which). This clonotype was obtained from a woman aged 25 to 39 who had been exposed to COVID-19. The J gene is TRBJ1-5, the V gene TRBV5-5; D gene uncertain. CDR3 DNA: TGTGCCAGCAGCTTGGGGGAGAATAGCAATCAGCCCCAGCATTTT. As protein: CASSLGENSNQPQHF.